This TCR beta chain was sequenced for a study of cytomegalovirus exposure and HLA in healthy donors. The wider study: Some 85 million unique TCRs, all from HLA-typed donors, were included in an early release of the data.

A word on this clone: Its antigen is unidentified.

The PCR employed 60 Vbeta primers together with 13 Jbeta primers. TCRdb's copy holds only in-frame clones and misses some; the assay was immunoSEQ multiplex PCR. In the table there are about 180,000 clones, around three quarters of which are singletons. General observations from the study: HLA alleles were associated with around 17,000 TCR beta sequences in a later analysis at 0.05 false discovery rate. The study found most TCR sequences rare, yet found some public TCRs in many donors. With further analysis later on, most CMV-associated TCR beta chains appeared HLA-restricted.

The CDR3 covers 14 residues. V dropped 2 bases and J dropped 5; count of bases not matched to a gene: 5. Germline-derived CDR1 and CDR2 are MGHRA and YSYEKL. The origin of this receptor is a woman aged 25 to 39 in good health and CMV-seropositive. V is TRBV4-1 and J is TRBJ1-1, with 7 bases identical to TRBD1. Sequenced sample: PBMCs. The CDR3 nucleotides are TGCGCCAGCAGCCAACCTGACAGGGAAACTGAAGCTTTCTTT. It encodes CASSQPDRETEAFF.